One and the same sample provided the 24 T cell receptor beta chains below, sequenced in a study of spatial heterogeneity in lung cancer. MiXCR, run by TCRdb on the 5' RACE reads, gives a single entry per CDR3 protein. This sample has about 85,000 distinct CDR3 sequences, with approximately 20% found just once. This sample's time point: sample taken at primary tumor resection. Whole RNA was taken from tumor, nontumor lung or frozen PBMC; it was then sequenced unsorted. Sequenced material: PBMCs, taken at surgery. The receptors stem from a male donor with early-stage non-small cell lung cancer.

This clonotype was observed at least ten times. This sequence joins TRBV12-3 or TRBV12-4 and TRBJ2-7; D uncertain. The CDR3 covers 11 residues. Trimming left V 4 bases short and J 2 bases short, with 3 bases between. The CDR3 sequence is CASSSAYEQYF. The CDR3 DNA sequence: TGTGCCAGCAGTTCTGCCTACGAGCAGTACTTC.

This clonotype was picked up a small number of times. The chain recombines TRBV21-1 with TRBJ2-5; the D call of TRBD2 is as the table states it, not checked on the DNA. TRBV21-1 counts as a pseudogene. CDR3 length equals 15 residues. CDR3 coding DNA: TGTGCCAGCAGCACAGGACTAGCGGGAAAAGAGACCCAGTACTTC. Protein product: CASSTGLAGKETQYF.

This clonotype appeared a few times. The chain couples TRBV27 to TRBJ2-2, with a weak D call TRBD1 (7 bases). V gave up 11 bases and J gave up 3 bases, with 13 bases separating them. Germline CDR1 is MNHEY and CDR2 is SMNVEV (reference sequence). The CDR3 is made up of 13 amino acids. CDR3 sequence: CASAGGHTGELFF. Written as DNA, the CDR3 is TGTGCCTCGGCAGGGGGGCACACCGGGGAGCTGTTTTTT.

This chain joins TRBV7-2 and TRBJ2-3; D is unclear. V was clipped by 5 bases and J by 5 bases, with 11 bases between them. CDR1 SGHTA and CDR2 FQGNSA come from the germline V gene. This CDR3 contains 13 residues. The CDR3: CASSRPPGDTQYF. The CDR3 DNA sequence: TGTGCCAGCAGCCGGCCCCCCGGAGATACGCAGTATTTT. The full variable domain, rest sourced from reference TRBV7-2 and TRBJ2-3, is GAGVSQSPSNKVTEKGKDVELRCDPISGHTALYWYRQSLGQGLEFLIYFQGNSAPDKSGLPSDRFSAERTGGSVSTLTIQRTQQEDSAVYLCASSRPPGDTQYFGPGTRLTVL.

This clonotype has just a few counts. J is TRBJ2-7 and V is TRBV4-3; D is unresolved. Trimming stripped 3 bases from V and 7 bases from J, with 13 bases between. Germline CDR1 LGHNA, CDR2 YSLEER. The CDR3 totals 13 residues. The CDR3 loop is CASSHAVDREQYF. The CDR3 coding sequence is TGCGCCAGCAGCCACGCTGTGGATAGGGAGCAGTACTTC.

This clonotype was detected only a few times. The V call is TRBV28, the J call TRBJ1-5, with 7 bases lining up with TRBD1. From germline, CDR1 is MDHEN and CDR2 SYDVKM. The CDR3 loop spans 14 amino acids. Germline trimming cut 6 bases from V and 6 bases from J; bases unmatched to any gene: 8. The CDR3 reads CASSTGVGVQPQHF. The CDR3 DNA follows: TGTGCCAGCAGCACAGGGGTCGGCGTTCAGCCCCAGCATTTT.

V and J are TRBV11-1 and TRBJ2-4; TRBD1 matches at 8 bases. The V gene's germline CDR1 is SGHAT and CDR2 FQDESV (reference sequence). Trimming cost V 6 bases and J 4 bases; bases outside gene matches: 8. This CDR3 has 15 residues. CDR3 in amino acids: CASSGGDRKKNIQYF. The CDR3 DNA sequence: TGTGCCAGCAGTGGAGGGGACAGGAAAAAAAACATTCAGTACTTC.

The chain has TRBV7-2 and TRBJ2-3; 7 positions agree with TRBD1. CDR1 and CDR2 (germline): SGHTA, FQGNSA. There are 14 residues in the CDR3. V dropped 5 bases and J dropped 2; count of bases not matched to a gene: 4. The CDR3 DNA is TGTGCCAGCAGCCTAGAGGGGGCCACAGATACGCAGTATTTT. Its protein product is CASSLEGATDTQYF.

The CDR3 coding sequence is TGTGCCAGCAGTTTAGTCGGGGCGTTTAATGAGCAGTTCTTC. This sequence encodes CASSLVGAFNEQFF. J is TRBJ2-1 and V is TRBV12-3 or TRBV12-4; the D gene could be TRBD1 or TRBD2 (5 bases each). The length of the CDR3 is 14 residues. Trimming took 1 base from V and 7 from J, leaving 11 bases between them.

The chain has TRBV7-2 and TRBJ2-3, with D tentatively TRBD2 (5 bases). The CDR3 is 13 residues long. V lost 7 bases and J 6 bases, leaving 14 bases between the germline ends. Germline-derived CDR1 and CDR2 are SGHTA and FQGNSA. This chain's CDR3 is CASTQRVVDTQYF. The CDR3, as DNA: TGTGCCAGCACCCAGAGGGTAGTGGATACGCAGTATTTT.

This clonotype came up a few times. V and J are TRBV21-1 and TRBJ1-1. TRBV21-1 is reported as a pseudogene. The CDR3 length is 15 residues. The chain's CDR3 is CASSKDEGLNTEAFF. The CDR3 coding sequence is TGTGCCAGCAGCAAAGACGAAGGGCTAAACACTGAAGCTTTCTTT.

CDR3 bases: TGTGCCAGCAGCTCAGGAGGGTTAGAGCAGTTCTTC. Its protein is CASSSGGLEQFF. The gene calls are TRBV7-2 and TRBJ2-1, with D perhaps TRBD2 (6 bases). With 4 bases removed from V and 10 bases from J, the gap between germline ends came to 11 bases. Germline lookup yields CDR1 SGHTA and CDR2 FQGNSA. CDR3 size: 12 residues.

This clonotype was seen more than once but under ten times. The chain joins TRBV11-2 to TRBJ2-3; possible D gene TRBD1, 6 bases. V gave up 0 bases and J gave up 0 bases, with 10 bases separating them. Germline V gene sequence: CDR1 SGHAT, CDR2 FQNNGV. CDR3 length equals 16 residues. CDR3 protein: CASSLERGSSTDTQYF. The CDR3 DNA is TGTGCCAGCAGCTTAGAGAGGGGGTCGAGCACAGATACGCAGTATTTT.

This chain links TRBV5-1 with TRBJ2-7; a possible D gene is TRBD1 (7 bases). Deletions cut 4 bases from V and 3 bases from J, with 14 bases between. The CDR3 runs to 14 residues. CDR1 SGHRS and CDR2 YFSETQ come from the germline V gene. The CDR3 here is CASSRQGGGYEQYF. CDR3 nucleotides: TGCGCCAGCAGCAGACAGGGAGGAGGCTACGAGCAGTACTTC.

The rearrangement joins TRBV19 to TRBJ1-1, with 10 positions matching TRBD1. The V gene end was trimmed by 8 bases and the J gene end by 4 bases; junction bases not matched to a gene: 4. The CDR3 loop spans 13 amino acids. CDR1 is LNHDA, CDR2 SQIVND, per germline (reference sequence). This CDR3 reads CASAGQGRTEAFF. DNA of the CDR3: TGTGCCAGTGCGGGACAGGGGCGCACTGAAGCTTTCTTT.

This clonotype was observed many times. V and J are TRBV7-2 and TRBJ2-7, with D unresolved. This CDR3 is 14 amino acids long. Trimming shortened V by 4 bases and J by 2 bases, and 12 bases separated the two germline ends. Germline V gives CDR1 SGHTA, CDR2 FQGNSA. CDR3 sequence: CASSYSGGTYEQYF. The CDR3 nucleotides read TGTGCCAGCAGCTACAGTGGCGGAACCTACGAGCAGTACTTC.

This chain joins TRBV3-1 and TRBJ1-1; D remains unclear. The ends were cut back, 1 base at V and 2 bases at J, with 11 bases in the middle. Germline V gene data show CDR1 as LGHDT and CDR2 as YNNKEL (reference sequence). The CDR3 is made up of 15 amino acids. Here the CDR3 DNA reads TGTGCCAGCAGCCAAGTGGGGTGGCCTAACACTGAAGCTTTCTTT. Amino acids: CASSQVGWPNTEAFF.

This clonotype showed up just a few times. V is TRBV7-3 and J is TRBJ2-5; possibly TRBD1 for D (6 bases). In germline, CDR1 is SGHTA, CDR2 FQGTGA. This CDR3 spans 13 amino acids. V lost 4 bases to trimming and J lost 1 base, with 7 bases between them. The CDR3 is CASSSDSQETQYF. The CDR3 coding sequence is TGTGCCAGCAGCTCGGACAGCCAAGAGACCCAGTACTTC. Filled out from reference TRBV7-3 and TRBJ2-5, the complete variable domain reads GAGVSQTPSNKVTEKGKYVELRCDPISGHTALYWYRQSLGQGPEFLIYFQGTGAADDSGLPNDRFFAVRPEGSVSTLKIQRTERGDSAVYLCASSSDSQETQYFGPGTRLLVL.

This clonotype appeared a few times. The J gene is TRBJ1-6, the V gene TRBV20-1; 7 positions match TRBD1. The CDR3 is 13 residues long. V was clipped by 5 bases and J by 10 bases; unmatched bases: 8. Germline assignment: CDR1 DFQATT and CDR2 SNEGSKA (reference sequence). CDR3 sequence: CSADLYRGSPLHF. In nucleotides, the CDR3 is TGCAGTGCTGACCTTTACAGGGGATCACCCCTCCACTTT.

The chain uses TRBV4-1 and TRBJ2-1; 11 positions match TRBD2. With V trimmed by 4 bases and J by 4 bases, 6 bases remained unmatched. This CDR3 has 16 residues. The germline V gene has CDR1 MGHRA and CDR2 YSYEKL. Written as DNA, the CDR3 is TGCGCCAGCAGCCCCCTGACTAGCGGGACATACAATGAGCAGTTCTTC. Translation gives CASSPLTSGTYNEQFF.

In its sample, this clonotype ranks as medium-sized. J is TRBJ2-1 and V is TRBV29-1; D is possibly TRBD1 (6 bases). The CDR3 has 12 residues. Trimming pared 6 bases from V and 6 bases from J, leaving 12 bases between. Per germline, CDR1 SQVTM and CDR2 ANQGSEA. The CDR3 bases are TGCAGCGTGGCAGGACAGACCAATGAGCAGTTCTTC. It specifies CSVAGQTNEQFF.

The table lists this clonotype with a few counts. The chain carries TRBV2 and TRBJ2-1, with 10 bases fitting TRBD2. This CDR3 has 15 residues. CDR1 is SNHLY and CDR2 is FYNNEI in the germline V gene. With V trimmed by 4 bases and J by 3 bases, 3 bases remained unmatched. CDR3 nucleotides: TGTGCCAGCAGTGCTAGCGGGAGTCTCTACAATGAGCAGTTCTTC. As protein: CASSASGSLYNEQFF.

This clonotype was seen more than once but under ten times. The CDR3 is CASSRTRDTNEQYF. DNA for the CDR3: TGTGCCAGCAGCCGTACCCGGGACACCAACGAGCAGTACTTC. This chain connects TRBV7-6 to TRBJ2-7; D perhaps matches TRBD1 (6 bases). Germline-derived CDR1 and CDR2 are SGHVS and FNYEAQ. The CDR3 is made up of 14 amino acids. Trimming took 5 bases from V and 5 from J, leaving 16 bases between them.

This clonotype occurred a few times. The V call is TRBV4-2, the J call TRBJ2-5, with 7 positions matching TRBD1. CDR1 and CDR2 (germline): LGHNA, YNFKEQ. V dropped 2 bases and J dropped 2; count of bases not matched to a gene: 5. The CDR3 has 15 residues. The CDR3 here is CASSQRTGRQETQYF. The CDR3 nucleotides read TGTGCCAGCAGCCAAAGGACAGGAAGACAAGAGACCCAGTACTTC.